These 11 T cell receptor beta chains were sequenced from one sample in a study of early T cells in non-severe SARS-CoV-2 infection. TCRdb passed the 5' RACE reads through MiXCR, listing each CDR3 protein once. The sample lists more than 75,000 distinct CDR3 sequences, less than 15% occurring once. Specimen: whole blood. These receptors came from an adult who was a healthcare worker with PCR-confirmed SARS-CoV-2 infection or an uninfected control (not recorded which).

This clonotype was seen only a few times. The V gene is TRBV7-9, the J gene TRBJ2-5; D gene unclear. CDR1 SEHNR and CDR2 FQNEAQ come from the germline V gene (reference sequence). With 11 bases removed from V and 4 bases from J, the gap between germline ends came to 11 bases. The CDR3 contains 11 residues. The CDR3 protein is CAGVTSETQYF. In DNA form, the CDR3 reads TGTGCCGGGGTTACGTCAGAGACCCAGTACTTC.

The sample holds many counts of this clonotype. This chain joins TRBV7-6 and TRBJ2-2; D not certain. CDR3 length: 15 residues. Germline V gene lookup returns CDR1 SGHVS and CDR2 FNYEAQ. V gave up 6 bases and J gave up 1 base, with 12 bases separating them. CDR3 in DNA: TGTGCCAGCAGTCCTGGTATCAGGAACACCGGGGAGCTGTTTTTT. Translation: CASSPGIRNTGELFF.

This clonotype occurred many times. This chain links TRBV6-5 with TRBJ2-1, with a possible D match to TRBD2 (6 bases). V dropped 2 bases and J dropped 0 bases, with 17 bases sitting between them. The V gene's germline CDR1 is MNHEY and CDR2 SVGAGI. The length of the CDR3 is 18 residues. CDR3 region: CASSYARDSLSSYNEQFF. CDR3 nucleotides: TGTGCCAGCAGTTACGCCCGGGACTCCCTGAGCTCCTACAATGAGCAGTTCTTC.

The genes are TRBV11-3 and TRBJ2-6, with D maybe TRBD1 (6 bases). The germline CDR1 and CDR2 sequences are SGHNT and YENEEA. The length of the CDR3 is 17 residues. V was cut by 4 bases and J by 2 bases, with 15 bases left in between. CDR3 amino acids: CASSSSSGAPGANVLTF. As DNA, the CDR3 is TGTGCCAGCAGCTCCAGCTCAGGGGCACCTGGGGCCAACGTCCTGACTTTC.

V usage is TRBV14 and J usage is TRBJ2-1, with TRBD2 matching over 7 bases. Germline trimming cut 0 bases from V and 2 bases from J; bases unmatched to any gene: 4. Per germline, CDR1 SGHDN and CDR2 FVKESK. CDR3 length: 16 amino acids. The CDR3 loop is CASSQDWLAAYNEQFF. The CDR3 DNA follows: TGTGCCAGCAGCCAAGATTGGCTAGCGGCCTACAATGAGCAGTTCTTC.

This clonotype was recorded at least ten times. This CDR3 is CAWSPQDRGLIAEAFF. As DNA, the CDR3 is TGTGCCTGGAGTCCCCAGGACAGGGGGCTGATTGCTGAAGCTTTCTTT. The chain uses TRBV30 and TRBJ1-1, with TRBD1 matching over 11 bases. V shed 2 bases and J 6 bases; nucleotides not matched to a gene: 11. Germline CDR1 reads GTSNPN; CDR2 reads SVGIG (reference sequence). The CDR3 runs to 16 residues.

The chain couples TRBV29-1 to TRBJ2-7; D uncertain. CDR1 is SQVTM, CDR2 ANQGSEA, per germline. The CDR3 consists of 14 residues. The ends were cut back, 3 bases at V and 2 bases at J, with 14 bases in the middle. CDR3 loop: CSVEARDNAYEQYF. CDR3 bases: TGCAGCGTTGAGGCCCGTGACAACGCCTACGAGCAGTACTTC.

The chain is built from TRBV4-2 and TRBJ2-7, with TRBD2 as a possible D gene (5 bases). V gave up 4 bases and J gave up 0 bases, with 16 bases separating them. CDR1 and CDR2 from the germline V gene are LGHNA and YNFKEQ. The CDR3 is 16 amino acids. The CDR3 reads CASSPEASPSSYEQYF. The CDR3 DNA follows: TGTGCCAGCAGCCCGGAGGCCTCACCGAGCTCCTACGAGCAGTACTTC.

This clonotype appeared many times. The genes are TRBV7-9 and TRBJ1-2; no reliable D call. The germline V gene has CDR1 SEHNR and CDR2 FQNEAQ (reference sequence). The CDR3 is made up of 15 amino acids. V was trimmed by 1 base and J by 2 bases, leaving 11 bases between them. The CDR3 bases are TGTGCCAGCAGCTTAGTTACAGTTCCGAACTATGGCTACACCTTC. It codes for CASSLVTVPNYGYTF.

CDR3 sequence (DNA): TGTGCCAGCAGCCACTGGCGGGGGGGAGGTAAAACCTACAATGAGCAGTTCTTC. This encodes CASSHWRGGGKTYNEQFF. The V and J genes are TRBV3-1 and TRBJ2-1; TRBD2 matches at 9 bases. The V segment lost 3 bases and the J segment 2 bases; nucleotides outside the gene matches: 11. The germline CDR1 and CDR2 sequences are LGHDT and YNNKEL (reference sequence). The CDR3 spans 18 residues.

This chain joins TRBV20-1 and TRBJ2-3; the D gene is possibly TRBD2 (6 bases). The germline V gene has CDR1 DFQATT and CDR2 SNEGSKA (reference sequence). CDR3 size: 18 residues. The V and J ends lost 0 bases and 0 bases respectively, with 19 bases between them. This CDR3 is CSAREGWRGGLSTDTQYF. In DNA, the CDR3 is TGCAGTGCTAGAGAGGGATGGCGGGGAGGATTGAGCACAGATACGCAGTATTTT.